Listed below are T cell receptor beta chains from one sample, sequenced in a study of cytomegalovirus exposure and HLA in healthy donors. Some clones are missing from TCRdb's copy, which holds only in-frame ones; the method was immunoSEQ multiplex PCR. This sample has some 110,000 clones, with 75% to 85% found just once. Sequencing input: PBMCs. Receptor source: a woman aged 18-30 years in good health and CMV-seropositive. CDR3s include the opening cysteine and the closing phenylalanine or tryptophan. D genes are given only for firm matches. Clone size is stated in some rows and not others, as once, few, many or a class when expanded.

V gene,J gene,D gene,clone size,CDR3 protein,CDR3 DNA
TRBV5-6,TRBJ2-3,TRBD2,.,CASSLLAGWTDTQYF,TGTGCCAGCAGCTTGCTAGCGGGATGGACAGATACGCAGTATTTT
TRBV5-6,TRBJ2-1,.,few,CASSLATENEQFF,TGTGCCAGCAGCTTGGCGACGGAGAATGAGCAGTTCTTC
TRBV5-1,TRBJ1-6,TRBD1,.,CASSAGQGLPNSPLHF,TGCGCCAGCAGCGCGGGACAGGGACTCCCTAATTCACCCCTCCACTTT
TRBV12-2,TRBJ2-1,.,few,CASRPHRGRARGFF,TGTGCAAGTCGCCCGCATCGAGGGAGGGCCCGGGGGTTCTTC
TRBV29-1,TRBJ2-3,.,.,CSVGTGEQYF,TGCAGCGTGGGGACGGGAGAGCAGTATTTT
TRBV27,TRBJ1-2,.,.,CAISLRVAGHVEGYGYTF,TGTGCCATCAGTTTAAGGGTAGCGGGCCATGTAGAAGGCTACGGCTACACCTTC
TRBV25-1,TRBJ1-1,TRBD1,few,CASSVQGAENTEAFF,TGTGCCAGCAGTGTACAGGGGGCAGAGAACACTGAAGCTTTCTTT
TRBV5-1,TRBJ1-4,TRBD1,.,CASSQATGKGEKLFF,TGCGCCAGCAGCCAGGCGACAGGGAAGGGGGAAAAACTGTTTTTT
TRBV12-5,TRBJ1-2,.,.,CASGRTGFNYGYTF,TGTGCTAGTGGACGAACAGGGTTTAACTATGGCTACACCTTC
TRBV10-1,TRBJ1-1,TRBD1,.,CASREQGDTEAFF,TGCGCCAGCAGGGAACAGGGGGACACTGAAGCTTTCTTT
TRBV19,TRBJ1-1,TRBD1,.,CASSTGQGVSAFF,TGTGCCAGTAGCACGGGACAGGGAGTCTCTGCTTTCTTT
TRBV12-5,TRBJ1-5,TRBD1,.,CASGFRGERGSNQPQHF,TGTGCTAGTGGTTTCAGGGGGGAGAGGGGTAGCAATCAGCCCCAGCATTTT
TRBV2,TRBJ2-7,.,.,CASMLANEQYF,TGTGCCAGCATGCTAGCGAATGAGCAGTACTTC
TRBV10-3,TRBJ1-2,TRBD1,few,CAISESRDRFNYGYTF,TGTGCCATCAGTGAGTCCCGGGACAGGTTTAACTATGGCTACACCTTC
TRBV6-5,TRBJ2-3,.,once,CASSLGGPDTQYF,TGTGCCAGCAGCTTGGGGGGGCCAGATACGCAGTATTTT
TRBV7-9,TRBJ1-1,.,once,CASSLPEGRRNTEAFF,TGTGCCAGCAGCTTGCCAGAGGGCCGGCGGAACACTGAAGCTTTCTTT
TRBV5-1,TRBJ2-1,.,.,CASSRPRGGYNEQFF,TGCGCCAGCAGCCGCCCCAGGGGCGGCTACAATGAGCAGTTCTTC
TRBV5-4,TRBJ1-1,.,.,CASSSDTYTEAFF,TGTGCCAGCAGCTCAGACACCTACACTGAAGCTTTCTTT
TRBV7-8,TRBJ2-3,.,.,CASSFRGWRTDTQYF,TGTGCCAGCAGCTTTAGGGGCTGGCGAACAGATACGCAGTATTTT
TRBV9,TRBJ1-3,.,.,CASSEGVGGNTIYF,TGTGCCAGCAGCGAGGGGGTTGGAGGAAACACCATATATTTT
TRBV27,TRBJ2-7,.,.,CASSPIGSADPYEQYF,TGTGCCAGCAGTCCCATAGGGAGCGCGGATCCCTACGAGCAGTACTTC
TRBV5-4,TRBJ2-5,.,once,CASGRETQYF,TGTGCCAGCGGTCGGGAGACCCAGTACTTC
TRBV5-7,TRBJ1-1,.,once,CASSYPLTENTEAFF,TGTGCCAGCAGCTACCCCTTAACTGAGAACACTGAAGCTTTCTTT
TRBV19,TRBJ1-3,.,.,CASSGVSGNTIYF,TGTGCCAGTAGTGGAGTCTCTGGAAACACCATATATTTT
TRBV5-4,TRBJ2-7,TRBD1,.,CASSPRTGGEYEQYF,TGTGCCAGCAGCCCCCGGACAGGGGGAGAATACGAGCAGTACTTC
TRBV5-1,TRBJ2-1,.,.,CASSFRDNGNEQFF,TGCGCCAGCAGCTTCCGGGATAACGGCAATGAGCAGTTCTTC
TRBV15,TRBJ1-5,TRBD1,once,CATSRQGGQPQHF,TGTGCCACCAGCCGACAGGGAGGTCAGCCCCAGCATTTT
TRBV19,TRBJ2-2,TRBD2,.,CASAGRAGELFF,TGTGCCAGTGCAGGGAGGGCCGGGGAGCTGTTTTTT
TRBV4-1,TRBJ2-3,TRBD2,.,CASSQDKTSGPSTDTQYF,TGCGCCAGCAGCCAAGATAAAACTAGCGGACCTAGCACAGATACGCAGTATTTT
TRBV25-1,TRBJ2-1,.,.,CASSGHAGQTRNEQFF,TGTGCCAGCAGTGGCCACGCGGGACAGACAAGGAATGAGCAGTTCTTC
TRBV11-2,TRBJ2-3,TRBD1,once,CASSSLKTGADTQYF,TGTGCCAGCAGCTCGTTAAAAACAGGGGCAGATACGCAGTATTTT
TRBV9,TRBJ2-3,TRBD2,few,CASSVEASGKDTQYF,TGTGCCAGCAGCGTAGAGGCTAGCGGGAAAGATACGCAGTATTTT
TRBV4-1,TRBJ1-1,.,once,CASSPGGTTNTEAFF,TGCGCCAGCAGCCCCGGGGGAACTACGAACACTGAAGCTTTCTTT
TRBV30,TRBJ2-7,TRBD2,.,CAWGRGSASVDEQYF,TGTGCCTGGGGTCGCGGGAGCGCCAGTGTTGACGAGCAGTACTTC
TRBV30,TRBJ2-7,.,.,CAWSLTPPSPYEQYF,TGTGCCTGGAGCCTCACACCCCCCTCTCCCTACGAGCAGTACTTC
TRBV5-1,TRBJ1-6,.,.,CASSLGDSSSPLHF,TGCGCCAGCAGCTTGGGAGACAGTAGTTCACCCCTCCACTTT
TRBV30,TRBJ2-2,TRBD2,few,CAWSVGLAGVGELFF,TGTGCCTGGAGTGTAGGACTAGCGGGAGTGGGGGAGCTGTTTTTT
TRBV5-6,TRBJ1-2,TRBD1,.,CASSSGTDYGYTF,TGTGCCAGCAGTTCCGGGACAGACTATGGCTACACCTTC
TRBV7-9,TRBJ2-7,TRBD1,.,CSSSPLLGQGANEQYF,TGTTCCAGCAGCCCTTTACTAGGACAGGGGGCAAACGAGCAGTACTTC
TRBV5-1,TRBJ2-7,.,.,CASSFRDTAYEQYF,TGCGCCAGCAGCTTCCGGGACACCGCCTACGAGCAGTACTTC
TRBV28,TRBJ1-4,.,.,CASSLRGRSSGELFF,TGTGCCAGCAGTTTACGCGGGAGGTCATCCGGAGAACTGTTTTTT
TRBV27,TRBJ1-1,.,.,CASSLSGIGGGTEAFF,TGTGCCAGCAGTTTATCAGGAATCGGGGGGGGAACTGAAGCTTTCTTT
TRBV18,TRBJ2-2,.,once,CASSPPLRGYTGELFF,TGTGCCAGCTCACCACCGCTCAGGGGATACACCGGGGAGCTGTTTTTT
TRBV10-3,TRBJ2-7,TRBD1,.,CAITAGGTYEQYF,TGTGCCATCACGGCAGGGGGCACGTACGAGCAGTACTTC
TRBV10-3,TRBJ2-3,TRBD2,.,CAINYGGGTDTQYF,TGTGCCATCAATTACGGGGGAGGGACAGATACGCAGTATTTT
TRBV5-1,TRBJ1-1,TRBD1,.,CASSPGQRLLEAFF,TGCGCCAGCAGCCCGGGACAGAGACTCCTTGAAGCTTTCTTT
TRBV7-8,TRBJ1-3,.,.,CASSLTGSANTIYF,TGTGCCAGCAGCTTAACAGGGTCTGCAAACACCATATATTTT
TRBV30,TRBJ1-1,.,once,CAWSKIYSGFRAFF,TGTGCCTGGAGTAAAATCTACTCGGGGTTTCGAGCTTTCTTT
TRBV11-3,TRBJ2-7,.,.,CASSFRGSNYYEQYF,TGTGCCAGCAGTTTCAGGGGATCCAACTACTACGAGCAGTACTTC
TRBV28,TRBJ1-2,TRBD1,.,CASSPTGSELHYGYTF,TGTGCCAGCAGCCCGACAGGGAGCGAGCTACACTATGGCTACACCTTC
TRBV6-5,TRBJ2-7,TRBD1,.,CASSFRDRLYEQYF,TGTGCCAGCAGTTTCAGGGACAGACTCTACGAGCAGTACTTC
TRBV5-1,TRBJ1-4,TRBD1,.,CASSKDRGGLNEKLFF,TGCGCCAGCAGCAAAGACAGGGGAGGGCTCAATGAAAAACTGTTTTTT
TRBV7-9,TRBJ2-7,.,.,CASSPKQGGSYEQYF,TGTGCCAGCAGCCCAAAGCAAGGGGGCTCCTACGAGCAGTACTTC
TRBV6-6,TRBJ1-1,.,.,CASSYSSAEAFF,TGTGCCAGCAGTTACTCCAGCGCTGAAGCTTTCTTT
TRBV4-1,TRBJ1-2,.,.,CASSQGAGFHYGYTF,TGCGCCAGCAGCCAAGGGGCAGGGTTCCACTATGGCTACACCTTC
TRBV5-1,TRBJ1-1,.,once,CASRSTGNTEAFF,TGCGCCAGCCGTTCCACGGGGAACACTGAAGCTTTCTTT
TRBV7-9,TRBJ2-4,.,.,CAITGKLAKNIQYF,TGTGCCATCACAGGGAAGCTAGCCAAAAACATTCAGTACTTC
TRBV7-9,TRBJ2-5,TRBD2,.,CASSLERERGETQYF,TGTGCCAGCAGCCTGGAGCGGGAGAGGGGGGAGACCCAGTACTTC
TRBV5-8,TRBJ2-3,.,.,CASRPGFSTDTQYF,TGTGCCAGCAGACCAGGATTTAGCACAGATACGCAGTATTTT